Given below is one T cell receptor beta chain in context. This specimen comes from a study of blood T cell repertoires in COVID-19. Study-wide background: The study drew acute and convalescent COVID-19 samples from the United States, Italy and Spain. Sample material is recorded as cDNA or gDNA derived from T cells, B-cell-depleted T cells, or PBMCs.

Authors' analysis steps: Reference gene primer amplification in the assay estimated nucleated cell counts. Clones were sequenced by immunoSEQ multiplex PCR, and TCRdb holds only the in-frame ones, with some missing. The V and J calls and clone size are taken from that table; D and trimming were inferred from the DNA. The repertoire has about 440,000 clones, around 89% of them found once; the top ten carry 4.3%. There are 15 residues in the CDR3. The germline V gene encodes CDR1 SEHNR and CDR2 FQNEAQ (reference sequence). V dropped 2 bases and J dropped 2 bases, with 9 bases sitting between them. The receptor was isolated from a woman aged 30 to 39 with acute or convalescent COVID-19. The material sequenced was peripheral blood. This chain uses TRBV7-9 with TRBJ2-2, with D hard to call. The CDR3 region has the DNA TGTGCCAGCAGCTTATTCAGATTTAACACCGGGGAGCTGTTTTTT. This sequence encodes CASSLFRFNTGELFF.